The clone carrying this TCR beta chain was seen only a few times. Antigen unknown. Researchers ran the PCR with 60 Vbeta and 13 Jbeta primers. Original processing notes: A later analysis tallied 75 million to 80 million unique TCR beta chains, approximately 10 million of them shared. Measured with immunoSEQ multiplex PCR; TCRdb has only the in-frame clones, and not every one. That table is the source of V, J and clone size, and D and trimming were worked out from the DNA. The sample has about 170,000 clones, roughly 80% seen once. The germline CDR1 and CDR2 sequences are MNHNS and SASEGT. The CDR3 runs 14 residues. This sample was taken from a study of cytomegalovirus exposure and HLA in healthy donors. Findings of the study overall: A later analysis showed that HLA-associated TCR beta chains had undergone more clonal expansion than equally common others. Several of the most significant clusters appeared linked to common viral pathogens, based on a later analysis. In the analysis, some V segments, TRBV6-2 and TRBV6-3 included, were excluded as indistinguishable.

The clonotype was recovered from a male donor in good health and CMV-seronegative. The sequencing sample was made of PBMCs. This chain connects TRBV6-1 to TRBJ2-3; D is perhaps TRBD2 (6 bases). The CDR3 coding sequence is TGTGCTAGTCGTTCGGGGACTAGCACAGATACGCAGTATTTT. It specifies CASRSGTSTDTQYF.